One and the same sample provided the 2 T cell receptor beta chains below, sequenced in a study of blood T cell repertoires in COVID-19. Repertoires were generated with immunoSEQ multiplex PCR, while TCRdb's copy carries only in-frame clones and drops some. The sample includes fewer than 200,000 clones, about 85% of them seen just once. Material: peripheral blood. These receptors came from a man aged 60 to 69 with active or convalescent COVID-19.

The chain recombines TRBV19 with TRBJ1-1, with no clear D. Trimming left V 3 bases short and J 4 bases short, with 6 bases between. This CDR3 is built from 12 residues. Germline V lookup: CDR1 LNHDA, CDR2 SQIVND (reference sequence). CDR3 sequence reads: CASSMGRTEAFF. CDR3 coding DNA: TGTGCCAGTAGTATGGGCCGCACTGAAGCTTTCTTT. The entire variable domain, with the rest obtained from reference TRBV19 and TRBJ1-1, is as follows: DGGITQSPKYLFRKEGQNVTLSCEQNLNHDAMYWYRQDPGQGLRLIYYSQIVNDFQKGDIAEGYSVSREKKESFPLTVTSAQKNPTAFYLCASSMGRTEAFFGQGTRLTVV.

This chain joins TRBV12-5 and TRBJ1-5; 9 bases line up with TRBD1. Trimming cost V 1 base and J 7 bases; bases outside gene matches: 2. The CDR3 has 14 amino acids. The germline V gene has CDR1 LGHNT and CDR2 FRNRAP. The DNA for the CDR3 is TGTGCTAGTGGTTTGGGGGACAGGGTACAGCCCCAGCATTTT. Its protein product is CASGLGDRVQPQHF.